This T cell receptor beta chain was sequenced in a study of T cell repertoires in cytomegalovirus infection (dated by TCRdb to the late 2010s). Looking at the study overall: Peptide stimulations targeted recently identified HLA-C-restricted CMV epitopes, whose presentation resists viral immunomodulation, together with well-studied HLA-B-restricted epitopes. The HLA type of each donor mattered for the analysis, because public TCR beta signatures pointed to carriage of CMV infection along with the matching HLA type.

The CDR3 covers 15 residues, taking in both the cysteine and the phenylalanine. Only the CDR3 portion is preserved as DNA: 45 bases, with reading frame beginning at the first base. The germline V gene provides CDR1 SGHDT and CDR2 YYEEEE. V loses 8 bases of germline sequence and J loses 0 bases, and the interval between the two ends is 16 bases. The sequencer was an Illumina HiSeq 1500. The public reads were reanalyzed by TCRdb: fastp trimming at Q25, MiXCR alignment, in-frame beta chains only. Every CDR3 protein is listed once, alongside the most common genes and DNA of its rows. The sample table contains roughly 920,000 distinct CDR3 sequences; only one count was recorded for roughly 30% of them. The top ten clonotypes cover roughly an eighth of the sample. This clonotype has more than one count but fewer than ten. The antigen it binds to is not known. The sample holds no much larger clone one base away, and base qualities are not on file.

The treatment or condition label, as the study defines it: in vitro stimulation with specific CMV peptide epitopes to enrich CMV-specific T cells. Summary of the overall study and its limitations: The ex vivo response was dominated by HLA-C-restricted CMV-specific TCR beta clonotypes, and the single most frequent clonotype in two of eight donors was supplied by these HLA-C-restricted clonotypes. Cumulative frequency of public TCR beta family members discriminated carriers of CMV infection plus the relevant HLA type in this cohort and an independent approximately 360-donor cohort.

The rearranged segments are TRBV5-6 and TRBJ2-3, with an unclear D gene assignment. The input for sequencing was cultured CD8+ T cells from PBMCs, taken from culture after CMV antigen stimulation. This receptor was obtained from a human donor in good health (CMV status not recorded). Some clones in this sample may be carry-over from other donors' samples. The CDR3 sequence is CASKGQVESTDTQYF. The DNA reads TGTGCCAGTAAGGGCCAGGTGGAGAGCACAGATACGCAGTATTTT.